These T cell receptor beta chains were read from a single sample in a study of Graves' ophthalmopathy and Graves' hyperthyroidism. One entry per CDR3 protein results from TCRdb running MiXCR on the multiplex PCR reads. This table has under 250,000 distinct CDR3 sequences, roughly 21% appearing once. Source material: peripheral blood. These receptors all stem from a woman between 50 and 59 years old with Graves' ophthalmopathy. The CDR3 runs from the conserved cysteine through the conserved F or W. Fields, in order: V gene, J gene, clone size, D gene, CDR3 protein, CDR3 DNA. A D gene is named only where the DNA matches it firmly. For some rows the clone size is stated as once, few or many, or as a class when expanded; others skip it.

v_gene: TRBV11-3
j_gene: TRBJ2-5
abundance: .
d_gene: TRBD1
CDR3aa: CASSPRQGPGETQYF
CDR3nt: TGTGCCAGCAGCCCCAGACAGGGCCCTGGAGAGACCCAGTACTTC

v_gene: TRBV12-3/TRBV12-4
j_gene: TRBJ1-3
abundance: many
d_gene: .
CDR3aa: CASSFALSSGNTIYF
CDR3nt: TGTGCCAGCAGTTTTGCCTTGAGCTCTGGAAACACCATATATTTT

v_gene: TRBV25-1
j_gene: TRBJ1-5
abundance: many
d_gene: .
CDR3aa: CASSEYRGDQPQHF
CDR3nt: TGTGCCAGCAGTGAATACAGGGGAGATCAGCCCCAGCATTTT

v_gene: TRBV12-3/TRBV12-4
j_gene: TRBJ2-7
abundance: many
d_gene: TRBD2
CDR3aa: CASSFPTSGAWVPREQYF
CDR3nt: TGTGCCAGCAGTTTTCCCACTAGCGGGGCCTGGGTCCCTCGCGAGCAGTACTTC

v_gene: TRBV7-2
j_gene: TRBJ1-5
abundance: many
d_gene: .
CDR3aa: CASSLALEAQPQHF
CDR3nt: TGTGCCAGCAGCTTAGCATTGGAGGCTCAGCCCCAGCATTTT

v_gene: TRBV6-1
j_gene: TRBJ1-5
abundance: many
d_gene: .
CDR3aa: CASSEKMGGQPQHF
CDR3nt: TGTGCCAGCAGTGAAAAAATGGGTGGTCAGCCCCAGCATTTT

v_gene: TRBV12-3/TRBV12-4
j_gene: TRBJ1-5
abundance: many
d_gene: TRBD1
CDR3aa: CASSFRWGQGAADSNQPQHF
CDR3nt: TGTGCCAGCAGTTTCCGATGGGGGCAGGGGGCGGCGGATAGCAATCAGCCCCAGCATTTT

v_gene: TRBV2
j_gene: TRBJ1-1
abundance: .
d_gene: TRBD1
CDR3aa: CASSDGTANTEAFF
CDR3nt: TGTGCCAGCAGTGACGGGACAGCGAACACTGAAGCTTTCTTT

v_gene: TRBV29-1
j_gene: TRBJ2-5
abundance: many
d_gene: .
CDR3aa: CSVGALQETQYF
CDR3nt: TGCAGCGTTGGGGCACTCCAAGAGACCCAGTACTTC

v_gene: TRBV10-3
j_gene: TRBJ1-5
abundance: .
d_gene: .
CDR3aa: CAISEGGYNQPQHF
CDR3nt: TGTGCCATCAGTGAAGGTGGATACAATCAGCCCCAGCATTTT

v_gene: TRBV11-2
j_gene: TRBJ1-1
abundance: many
d_gene: .
CDR3aa: CASSLDSSMNTEAFF
CDR3nt: TGTGCCAGCAGCTTGGACAGCTCCATGAACACTGAAGCTTTCTTT

v_gene: TRBV4-3
j_gene: TRBJ2-7
abundance: many
d_gene: TRBD1
CDR3aa: CASSSRTRAARGSSYEQYF
CDR3nt: TGCGCCAGCAGCTCTCGTACTAGGGCGGCCAGGGGGAGCTCCTACGAGCAGTACTTC

v_gene: TRBV19
j_gene: TRBJ1-5
abundance: many
d_gene: TRBD1
CDR3aa: CASSIRDSRNQPQHF
CDR3nt: TGTGCCAGTAGTATAAGGGACAGTCGAAATCAGCCCCAGCATTTT

v_gene: TRBV20-1
j_gene: TRBJ2-5
abundance: many
d_gene: .
CDR3aa: CSARESAGTGRETQYF
CDR3nt: TGCAGTGCTAGAGAATCCGCCGGGACGGGAAGGGAGACCCAGTACTTC

v_gene: TRBV7-2
j_gene: TRBJ1-6
abundance: .
d_gene: .
CDR3aa: CASSPGWWENSPLHF
CDR3nt: TGTGCCAGCAGCCCAGGGTGGTGGGAAAATTCACCCCTCCACTTT

v_gene: TRBV15
j_gene: TRBJ1-3
abundance: .
d_gene: .
CDR3aa: CATSRDLFATGNTIYF
CDR3nt: TGTGCCACCAGCAGAGATTTATTCGCTACTGGAAACACCATATATTTT